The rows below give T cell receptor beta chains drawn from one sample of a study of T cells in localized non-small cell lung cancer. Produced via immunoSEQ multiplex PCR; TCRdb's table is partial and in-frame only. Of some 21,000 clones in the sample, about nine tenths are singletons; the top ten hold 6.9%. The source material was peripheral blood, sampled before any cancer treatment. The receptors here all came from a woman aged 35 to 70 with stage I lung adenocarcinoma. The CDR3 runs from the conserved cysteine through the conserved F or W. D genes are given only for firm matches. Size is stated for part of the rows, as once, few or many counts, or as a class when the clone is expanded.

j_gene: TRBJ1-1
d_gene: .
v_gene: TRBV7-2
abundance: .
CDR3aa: CASSLYASWGTEAFF
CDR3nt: TGTGCCAGCAGCTTATACGCGAGTTGGGGCACTGAAGCTTTCTTT

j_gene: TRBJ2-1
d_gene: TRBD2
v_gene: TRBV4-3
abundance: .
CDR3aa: CASSQDPAGALYNEQFF
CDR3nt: TGCGCCAGCAGCCAAGACCCGGCGGGAGCGCTCTACAATGAGCAGTTCTTC

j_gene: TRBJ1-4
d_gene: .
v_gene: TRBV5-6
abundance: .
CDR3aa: CASSLNEEKLFF
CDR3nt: TGTGCCAGCAGCTTGAACGAGGAAAAACTGTTTTTT

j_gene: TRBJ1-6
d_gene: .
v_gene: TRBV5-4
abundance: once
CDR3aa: CASSSTNSPLHF
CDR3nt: TGTGCCAGCAGCTCTACTAATTCACCCCTCCACTTT

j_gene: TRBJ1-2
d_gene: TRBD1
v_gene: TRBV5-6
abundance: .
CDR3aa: CASRYRGGYGYTF
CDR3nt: TGTGCCAGCAGGTACAGGGGAGGCTATGGCTACACCTTC

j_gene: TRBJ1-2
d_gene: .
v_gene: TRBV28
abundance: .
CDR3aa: CASSLERRYGYTF
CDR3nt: TGTGCCAGCAGCCTAGAGAGACGCTATGGCTACACCTTC

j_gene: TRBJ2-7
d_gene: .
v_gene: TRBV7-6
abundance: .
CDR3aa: CASSLSLDYEQYF
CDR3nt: TGTGCCAGCAGCCTAAGTCTGGACTACGAGCAGTACTTC

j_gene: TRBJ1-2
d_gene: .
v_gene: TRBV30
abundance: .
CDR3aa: CAWSTYYGYTF
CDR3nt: TGTGCCTGGAGTACCTACTATGGCTACACCTTC

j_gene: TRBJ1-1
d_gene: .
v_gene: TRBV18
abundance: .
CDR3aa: CASSPTTSSEPNTEAFF
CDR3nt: TGTGCCAGCTCACCAACCACAAGTTCCGAGCCGAACACTGAAGCTTTCTTT

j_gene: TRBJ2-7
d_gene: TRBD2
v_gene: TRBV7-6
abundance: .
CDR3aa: CASSLVASGFYEQYF
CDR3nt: TGTGCCAGCAGCTTAGTGGCTAGCGGGTTCTACGAGCAGTACTTC

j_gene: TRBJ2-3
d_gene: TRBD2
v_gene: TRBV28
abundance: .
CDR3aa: CASSLGGSGKGDTQYF
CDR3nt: TGTGCCAGCAGTTTAGGAGGTAGCGGGAAAGGAGATACGCAGTATTTT

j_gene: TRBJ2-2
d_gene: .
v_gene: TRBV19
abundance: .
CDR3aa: CASSSYNTGELFF
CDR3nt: TGTGCCAGTAGTTCATACAACACCGGGGAGCTGTTTTTT

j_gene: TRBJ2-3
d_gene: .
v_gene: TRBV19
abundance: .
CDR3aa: CASSPGAHSTDTQYF
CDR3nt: TGTGCCAGTAGCCCGGGTGCCCATAGCACAGATACGCAGTATTTT

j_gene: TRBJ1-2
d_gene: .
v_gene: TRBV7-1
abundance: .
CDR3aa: CASSPGGAGQHANYGYTF
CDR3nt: TGTGCCAGCAGCCCCGGTGGGGCAGGGCAACACGCTAACTATGGCTACACCTTC

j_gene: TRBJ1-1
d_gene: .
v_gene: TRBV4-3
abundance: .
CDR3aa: CASSQDLRVTEAFF
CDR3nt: TGCGCCAGCAGCCAAGATTTAAGGGTGACTGAAGCTTTCTTT

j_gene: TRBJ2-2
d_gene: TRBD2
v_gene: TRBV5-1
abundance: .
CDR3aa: CASSLSTSATTGELFF
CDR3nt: TGCGCCAGCAGCTTGTCGACTAGCGCCACGACCGGGGAGCTGTTTTTT

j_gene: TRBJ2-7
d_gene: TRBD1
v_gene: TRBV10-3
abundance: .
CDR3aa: CAIRGGQGYEQYF
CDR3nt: TGCGCCATCAGGGGGGGACAGGGCTACGAGCAGTACTTC

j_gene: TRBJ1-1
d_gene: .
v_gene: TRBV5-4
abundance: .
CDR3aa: CASSLAPTGDTEAFF
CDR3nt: TGTGCCAGCAGCTTGGCCCCGACAGGAGACACTGAAGCTTTCTTT

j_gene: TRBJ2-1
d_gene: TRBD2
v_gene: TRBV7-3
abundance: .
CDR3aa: CASSRLAGGTDEQFF
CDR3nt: TGTGCCAGCAGCCGACTAGCGGGAGGTACGGATGAGCAGTTCTTC

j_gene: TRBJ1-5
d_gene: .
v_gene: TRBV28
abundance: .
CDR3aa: CASSPEGKTGRNQPQHF
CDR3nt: TGTGCCAGCAGTCCCGAGGGGAAGACTGGTCGCAATCAGCCCCAGCATTTT

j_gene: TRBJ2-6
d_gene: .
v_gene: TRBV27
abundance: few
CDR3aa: CASSLSHRGPRSGANVLTF
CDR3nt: TGTGCCAGCAGTTTATCCCATCGGGGGCCTCGCTCTGGGGCCAACGTCCTGACTTTC

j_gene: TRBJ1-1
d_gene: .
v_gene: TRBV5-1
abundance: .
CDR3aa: CASSYPGNTEAFF
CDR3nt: TGCGCCAGCAGTTACCCGGGCAACACTGAAGCTTTCTTT

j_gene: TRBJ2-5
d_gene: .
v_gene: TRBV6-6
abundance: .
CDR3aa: CASRGEQSASRSYF
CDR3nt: TGTGCCAGCAGAGGGGAACAGTCCGCCTCCAGATCGTACTTC

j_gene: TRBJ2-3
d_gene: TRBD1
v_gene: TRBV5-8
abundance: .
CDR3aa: CASSPGTGGGADTQYF
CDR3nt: TGTGCCAGCAGCCCAGGGACAGGGGGCGGGGCAGATACGCAGTATTTT

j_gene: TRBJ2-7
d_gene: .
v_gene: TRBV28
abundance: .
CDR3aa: CASSLHWDGSYEQYF
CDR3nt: TGTGCCAGCAGTTTACACTGGGATGGATCCTACGAGCAGTACTTC

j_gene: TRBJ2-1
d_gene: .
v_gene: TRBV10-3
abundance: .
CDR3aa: CAISEGLGNEQFF
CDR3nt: TGTGCCATCAGTGAGGGCTTAGGCAATGAGCAGTTCTTC

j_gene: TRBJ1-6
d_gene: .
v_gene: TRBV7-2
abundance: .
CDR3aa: CASSLETGYSPLHF
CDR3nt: TGTGCCAGCAGCTTAGAAACCGGCTATTCACCCCTCCACTTT

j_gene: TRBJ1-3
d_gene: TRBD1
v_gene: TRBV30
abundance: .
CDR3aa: CAWSHHRGRGNTIYF
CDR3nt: TGTGCCTGGAGTCATCACAGGGGGCGAGGAAACACCATATATTTT

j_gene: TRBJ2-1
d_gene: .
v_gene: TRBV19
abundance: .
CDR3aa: CASRGGTAYSYNEQFF
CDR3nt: TGTGCCAGTAGGGGAGGGACAGCCTATTCGTACAATGAGCAGTTCTTC

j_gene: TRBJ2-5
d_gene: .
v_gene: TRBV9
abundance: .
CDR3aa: CASSVGGSPLGEQYF
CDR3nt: TGTGCCAGCAGCGTAGGAGGCAGCCCCCTGGGGGAGCAGTACTTC

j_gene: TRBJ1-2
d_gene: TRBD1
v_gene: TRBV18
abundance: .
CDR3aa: CASSPLDRGDAGYTF
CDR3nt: TGTGCCAGCTCACCACTAGACAGGGGAGACGCTGGCTACACCTTC

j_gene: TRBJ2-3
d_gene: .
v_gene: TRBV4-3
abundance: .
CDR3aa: CASSQGGAVDTQYF
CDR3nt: TGCGCCAGCAGCCAAGGGGGGGCCGTAGATACGCAGTATTTT

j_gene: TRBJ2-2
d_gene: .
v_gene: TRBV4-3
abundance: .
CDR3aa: CASRNGVITGELFF
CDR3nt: TGCGCCAGCAGAAACGGAGTAATAACCGGGGAGCTGTTTTTT

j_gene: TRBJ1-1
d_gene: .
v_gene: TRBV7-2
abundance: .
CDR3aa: CASSLDRVIGAFF
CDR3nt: TGTGCCAGCAGCTTAGACAGGGTGATTGGAGCTTTCTTT

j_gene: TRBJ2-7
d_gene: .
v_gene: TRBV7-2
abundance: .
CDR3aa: CASSLAQDYEQYF
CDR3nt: TGTGCCAGCAGCTTAGCACAGGACTACGAGCAGTACTTC

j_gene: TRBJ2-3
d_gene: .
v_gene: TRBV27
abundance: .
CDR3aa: CASSSPELGDTQYF
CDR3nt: TGTGCCAGCAGTTCCCCGGAGTTGGGAGATACGCAGTATTTT

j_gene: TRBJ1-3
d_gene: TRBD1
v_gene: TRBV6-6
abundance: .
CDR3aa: CASSPEGAAGNTIYF
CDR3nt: TGTGCCAGCAGTCCGGAGGGGGCCGCTGGAAACACCATATATTTT

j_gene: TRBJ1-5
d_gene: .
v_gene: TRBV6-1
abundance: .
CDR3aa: CASSEVFLGLRQPQHF
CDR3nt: TGTGCCAGCAGTGAAGTTTTCTTGGGGCTGAGACAGCCCCAGCATTTT

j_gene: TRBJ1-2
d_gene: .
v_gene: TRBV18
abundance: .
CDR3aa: CASSPRVPSYTF
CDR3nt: TGTGCCAGCTCACCTCGAGTGCCCAGCTACACCTTC

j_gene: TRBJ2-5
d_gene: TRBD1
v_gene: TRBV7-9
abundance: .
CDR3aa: CASSLHGQGETQYF
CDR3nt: TGTGCCAGCAGCTTACATGGACAGGGGGAGACCCAGTACTTC

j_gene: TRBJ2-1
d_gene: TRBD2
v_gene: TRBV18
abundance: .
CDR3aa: CASSPDLASGTNNEQFF
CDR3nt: TGTGCCAGCTCACCAGATTTGGCTAGCGGGACGAACAATGAGCAGTTCTTC

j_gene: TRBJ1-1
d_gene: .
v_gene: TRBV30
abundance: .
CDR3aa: CAWSINTEAFF
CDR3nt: TGTGCCTGGAGCATTAACACTGAAGCTTTCTTT

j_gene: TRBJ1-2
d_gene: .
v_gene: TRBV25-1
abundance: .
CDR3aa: CASSEGSGYGYTF
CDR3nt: TGTGCCAGCAGTGAAGGATCAGGTTATGGCTACACCTTC

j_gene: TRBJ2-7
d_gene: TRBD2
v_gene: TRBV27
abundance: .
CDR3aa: CASSLSGVRGVYEQYF
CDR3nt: TGTGCCAGCAGTTTATCGGGAGTACGGGGGGTTTACGAGCAGTACTTC

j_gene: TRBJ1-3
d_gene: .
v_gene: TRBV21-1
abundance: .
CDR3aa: CASSKGRGSSGNTIYF
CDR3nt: TGTGCCAGCAGCAAAGGGCGAGGGAGCTCTGGAAACACCATATATTTT

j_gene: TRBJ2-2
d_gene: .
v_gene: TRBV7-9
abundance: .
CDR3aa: CASSLTRRVGTGELFF
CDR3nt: TGTGCCAGCAGCTTAACACGGCGGGTGGGCACCGGGGAGCTGTTTTTT

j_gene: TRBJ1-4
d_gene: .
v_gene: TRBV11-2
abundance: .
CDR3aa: CASSFRIQRSGEKLFF
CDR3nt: TGTGCCAGCAGCTTCCGTATACAGAGGTCAGGAGAAAAACTGTTTTTT

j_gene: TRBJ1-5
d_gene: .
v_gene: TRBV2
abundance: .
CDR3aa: CASRLGHRNQPQHF
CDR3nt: TGTGCCAGCAGACTCGGACACAGGAATCAGCCCCAGCATTTT

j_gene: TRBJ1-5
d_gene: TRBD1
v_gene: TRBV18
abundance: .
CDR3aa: CASSEDRVGQPQHF
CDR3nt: TGTGCCAGCTCAGAGGACAGGGTTGGGCAGCCCCAGCATTTT

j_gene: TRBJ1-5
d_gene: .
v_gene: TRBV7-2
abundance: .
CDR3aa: CASSHSRLGGSRHQPQHF
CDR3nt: TGTGCCAGCAGTCATAGTCGACTTGGGGGATCCCGCCACCAGCCCCAGCATTTT

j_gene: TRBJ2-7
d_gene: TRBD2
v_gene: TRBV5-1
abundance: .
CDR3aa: CASSWGGTSRNEQYF
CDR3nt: TGCGCCAGCTCCTGGGGGGGGACTAGTCGAAACGAGCAGTACTTC

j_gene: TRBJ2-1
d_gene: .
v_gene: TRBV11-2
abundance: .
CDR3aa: CASSLVRASYNEQFF
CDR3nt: TGTGCCAGCAGCTTAGTACGGGCTAGCTACAATGAGCAGTTCTTC

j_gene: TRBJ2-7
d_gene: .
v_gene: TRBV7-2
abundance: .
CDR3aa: CASSPAPGSYEQYF
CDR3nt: TGTGCCAGCAGCCCGGCCCCGGGCTCCTACGAGCAGTACTTC

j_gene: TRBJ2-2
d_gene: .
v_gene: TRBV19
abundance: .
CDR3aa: CASSTTAGAPTGELFF
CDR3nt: TGTGCCAGTAGTACCACAGCAGGAGCGCCCACCGGGGAGCTGTTTTTT